Listed here is a single TCR beta chain. This specimen comes from a study of blood T cell repertoires in COVID-19. Overall study context: Some COVID-19 samples were acute and others convalescent; all came from the United States, Italy and Spain. The cDNA or gDNA used as material had been derived from T cells, B-cell-depleted T cells, or PBMCs.

Study processing details: For nucleated cells, counts were estimated from reference gene primer amplification. Profiled with immunoSEQ multiplex PCR; TCRdb holds only in-frame clones, not every one. The DNA was the basis for D and trimming; V, J and clone size are from that table. The sample lists hundreds of thousands of clones, about 85% seen once, with around 1% in the top ten. Sequenced material: peripheral blood. This TCR was sampled from a man aged 35 to 55 with acute or convalescent COVID-19.

The CDR3 DNA reads TGTGCCAGCAGCGGTCCCAGGGGAGAGACCCAGTACTTC. The encoded protein is CASSGPRGETQYF. The chain employs TRBV5-6 and TRBJ2-5, with D maybe TRBD1 (6 bases). CDR3 length equals 13 residues. The germline V gene has CDR1 SGHDT and CDR2 YYEEEE. V lost 4 bases to trimming and J lost 4 bases, with 11 bases between them.